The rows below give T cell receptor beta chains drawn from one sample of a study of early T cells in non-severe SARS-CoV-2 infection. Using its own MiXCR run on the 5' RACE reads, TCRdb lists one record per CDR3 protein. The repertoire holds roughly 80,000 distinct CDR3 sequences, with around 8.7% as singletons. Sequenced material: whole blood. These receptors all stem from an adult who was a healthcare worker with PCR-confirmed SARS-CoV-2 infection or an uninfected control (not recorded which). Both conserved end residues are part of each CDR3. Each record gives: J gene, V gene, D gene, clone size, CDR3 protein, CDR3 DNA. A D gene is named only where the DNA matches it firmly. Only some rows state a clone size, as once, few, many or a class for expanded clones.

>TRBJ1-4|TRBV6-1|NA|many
CASSASTWKLFF
TGTGCCAGCAGTGCCTCGACTTGGAAACTGTTTTTT
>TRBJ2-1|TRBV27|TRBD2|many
CASSSIKGLAGGPPIYNEQFF
TGTGCCAGCAGTTCCATAAAGGGACTAGCGGGAGGGCCCCCAATCTACAATGAGCAGTTCTTC
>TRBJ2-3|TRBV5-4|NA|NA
CASDMAGLVDTQYF
TGTGCCAGCGACATGGCAGGGCTGGTGGATACGCAGTATTTT
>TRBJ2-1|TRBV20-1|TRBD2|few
CSATGGGRRTYNEQFF
TGCAGTGCTACCGGGGGCGGGAGGAGGACCTACAATGAGCAGTTCTTC
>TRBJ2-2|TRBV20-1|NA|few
CSAIDAVNTGELFF
TGCAGTGCCATCGATGCGGTGAACACCGGGGAGCTGTTTTTT
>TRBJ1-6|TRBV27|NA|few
CASSEGVRYSPLHF
TGTGCCAGCTCCGAGGGGGTCCGGTACTCACCCCTCCACTTT
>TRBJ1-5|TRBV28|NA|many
CASNYRGRGNQPQHF
TGTGCCAGCAACTATAGGGGCCGCGGCAATCAGCCCCAGCATTTT
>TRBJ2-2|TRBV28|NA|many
CASSFDPPDLFF
TGTGCCAGCAGTTTTGACCCTCCAGACCTGTTTTTT
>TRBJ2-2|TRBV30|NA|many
CAWKNTGELFF
TGTGCCTGGAAGAATACCGGGGAGCTGTTTTTT
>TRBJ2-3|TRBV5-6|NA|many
CASSFGQPDTQYF
TGTGCCAGCAGCTTTGGACAGCCAGATACGCAGTATTTT
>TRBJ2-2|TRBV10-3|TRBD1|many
CAISNGQGGTGELFF
TGTGCCATCAGTAACGGACAGGGAGGCACCGGGGAGCTGTTTTTT
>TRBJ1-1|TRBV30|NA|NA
CAWSRDGNTEAFF
TGTGCCTGGAGTCGGGACGGGAACACTGAAGCTTTCTTT
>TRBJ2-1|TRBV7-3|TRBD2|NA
CASSSGLAGVLGEQFF
TGTGCCAGCAGCTCCGGGCTAGCGGGAGTGCTCGGTGAGCAGTTCTTC
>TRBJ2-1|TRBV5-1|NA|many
CASSLDAPHEQFF
TGCGCCAGCAGCTTAGACGCGCCCCATGAGCAGTTCTTC
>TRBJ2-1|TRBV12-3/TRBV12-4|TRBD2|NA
CASSIQLAGLYNEQFF
TGTGCCAGCAGTATCCAACTAGCGGGACTCTACAATGAGCAGTTCTTC
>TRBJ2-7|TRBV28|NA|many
CASSFPPEQYF
TGTGCCAGCAGTTTTCCACCCGAGCAGTACTTC
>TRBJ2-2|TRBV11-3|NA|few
CASSFLGGSGTGELFF
TGTGCCAGCAGCTTTTTAGGGGGGAGCGGCACCGGGGAGCTGTTTTTT
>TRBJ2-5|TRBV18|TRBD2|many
CASSPPGLAGETQYF
TGTGCCAGCTCACCACCGGGACTAGCGGGAGAGACCCAGTACTTC
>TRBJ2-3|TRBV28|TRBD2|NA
CASRVAGAFTDTQYF
TGTGCCAGCAGGGTAGCGGGAGCCTTCACAGATACGCAGTATTTT
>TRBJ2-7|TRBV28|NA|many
CASTLRTAYEQYF
TGTGCCAGCACCCTTCGGACAGCCTACGAGCAGTACTTC
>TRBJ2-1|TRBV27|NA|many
CASSSGVGEQFF
TGTGCCAGCAGTTCTGGAGTGGGTGAGCAGTTCTTC
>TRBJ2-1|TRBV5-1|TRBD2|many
CASGPTSGSYNEQFF
TGCGCCAGCGGACCGACTAGCGGATCCTACAATGAGCAGTTCTTC
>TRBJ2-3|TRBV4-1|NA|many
CASSQAPRDTQYF
TGCGCCAGCAGCCAGGCTCCCCGAGATACGCAGTATTTT
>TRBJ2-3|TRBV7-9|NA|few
CASSSGGGTDTQYF
TGTGCCAGCAGTAGCGGAGGGGGGACAGATACGCAGTATTTT
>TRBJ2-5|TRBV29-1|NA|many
CSVSPPGISETQYF
TGCAGCGTTTCCCCCCCAGGCATAAGCGAGACCCAGTACTTC
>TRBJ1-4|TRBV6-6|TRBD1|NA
CASSLTGGNEKLFF
TGTGCCAGCAGTTTGACAGGGGGCAACGAAAAACTGTTTTTT
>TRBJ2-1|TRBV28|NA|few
CASSFHVSYNEQFF
TGTGCCAGCAGTTTCCATGTCTCCTACAATGAGCAGTTCTTC
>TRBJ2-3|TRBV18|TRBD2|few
CASSPRAGGGTDTQYF
TGTGCCAGCTCACCACGAGCGGGAGGGGGCACAGATACGCAGTATTTT
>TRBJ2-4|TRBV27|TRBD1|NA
CASSSTGRNIQYF
TGTGCCAGCAGTTCGACAGGGAGAAACATTCAGTACTTC
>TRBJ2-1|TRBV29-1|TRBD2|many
CVLQRDDEQFF
TGCGTACTCCAGCGGGATGATGAGCAGTTCTTC
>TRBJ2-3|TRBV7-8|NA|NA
CASSFWGSDTDTQYF
TGTGCCAGCAGCTTTTGGGGGAGCGACACAGATACGCAGTATTTT
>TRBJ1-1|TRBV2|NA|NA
CASSFDKNTEAFF
TGTGCCAGCAGTTTTGACAAAAACACTGAAGCTTTCTTT
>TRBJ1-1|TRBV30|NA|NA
CAWSPQRVAFF
TGTGCCTGGAGTCCGCAACGAGTAGCTTTCTTT
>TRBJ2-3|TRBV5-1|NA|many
CASSMGTPTDTQYF
TGCGCCAGCAGCATGGGAACACCCACGGATACGCAGTATTTT
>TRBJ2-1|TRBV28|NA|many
CASSFPGTTDNEQFF
TGTGCCAGCAGTTTCCCGGGAACGACCGACAATGAGCAGTTCTTC
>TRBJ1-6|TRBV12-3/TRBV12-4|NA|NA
CASTPTGHNSPLHF
TGTGCCAGCACTCCCACAGGGCACAATTCACCCCTCCACTTT
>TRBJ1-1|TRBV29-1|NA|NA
CSVVPGVTEAFF
TGCAGCGTCGTACCGGGGGTCACTGAAGCTTTCTTT
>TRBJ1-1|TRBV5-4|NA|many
CASSLARANTEAFF
TGTGCCAGCAGCTTGGCCCGAGCGAACACTGAAGCTTTCTTT
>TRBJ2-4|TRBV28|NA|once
CASSLRAITPSAKNIQYF
TGTGCCAGCAGTTTAAGGGCGATTACCCCCTCAGCCAAAAACATTCAGTACTTC
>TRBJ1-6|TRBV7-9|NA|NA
CASSSNGNSPLHF
TGTGCCAGCAGCTCCAACGGGAATTCACCCCTCCACTTT
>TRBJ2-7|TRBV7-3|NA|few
CASSLSGGAGGPYEQYF
TGTGCCAGCAGCTTAAGCGGGGGTGCAGGGGGCCCCTACGAGCAGTACTTC
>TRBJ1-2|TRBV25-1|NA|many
CASSEGGGYTF
TGTGCCAGCAGTGAGGGGGGAGGCTACACCTTC
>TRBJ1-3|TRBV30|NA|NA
CAWSKGRNTIYF
TGTGCCTGGAGCAAAGGCAGAAACACCATATATTTT
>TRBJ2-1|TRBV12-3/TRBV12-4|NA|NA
CASSFRRREQFF
TGTGCCAGCAGCTTTCGGCGTCGAGAGCAGTTCTTC
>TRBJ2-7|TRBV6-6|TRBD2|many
CASRTSGTEEQYF
TGTGCCAGCAGAACTAGCGGGACTGAAGAGCAGTACTTC
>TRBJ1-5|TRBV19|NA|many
CASSSGGASQPQHF
NA
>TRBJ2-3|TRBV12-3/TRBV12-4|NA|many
CASRPRGAPQEDTQYF
TGTGCCAGCAGACCCCGTGGGGCCCCCCAGGAGGATACGCAGTATTTT
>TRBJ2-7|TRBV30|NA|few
CAWSGAIGYEQYF
TGTGCCTGGAGTGGCGCTATTGGGTACGAGCAGTACTTC
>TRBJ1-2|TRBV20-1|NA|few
CSARHPNYGYTF
TGCAGTGCTAGGCACCCTAACTATGGCTACACCTTC
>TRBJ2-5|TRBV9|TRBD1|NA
CASSVVGTGTQYF
TGTGCCAGCAGCGTAGTGGGGACAGGGACCCAGTACTTC
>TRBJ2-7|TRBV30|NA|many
CAWSVGLKADEEYF
TGTGCCTGGAGTGTTGGGCTTAAGGCGGATGAGGAGTACTTC
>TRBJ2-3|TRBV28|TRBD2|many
CASSLVAGAGGTDTQYF
TGTGCCAGCAGTTTAGTAGCGGGAGCGGGGGGCACAGATACGCAGTATTTT
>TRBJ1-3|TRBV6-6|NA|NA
CASSSSGGNTIYF
TGTGCCAGCAGCTCTAGTGGGGGAAACACCATATATTTT
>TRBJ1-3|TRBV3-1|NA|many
CASSPTGGNTIYF
TGTGCCAGCAGCCCCACCGGCGGAAACACCATATATTTT
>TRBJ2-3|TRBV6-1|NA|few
CVSKRGHTQYF
TGTGTCAGCAAACGGGGTCATACGCAGTATTTT
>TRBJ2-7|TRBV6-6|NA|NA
CASTPRRTGLNPLYEQYF
TGTGCCAGCACCCCCCGGCGTACAGGGTTGAACCCGTTGTACGAGCAGTACTTC
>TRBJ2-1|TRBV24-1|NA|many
CATSDLGEQFF
TGTGCCACCAGTGATTTGGGGGAGCAGTTCTTC
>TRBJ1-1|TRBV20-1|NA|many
CSASLVTEAFF
TGCAGTGCTAGCCTTGTCACTGAAGCTTTCTTT
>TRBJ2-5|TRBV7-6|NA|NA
CASSRPLETQYF
TGTGCCAGCAGCCGGCCCTTGGAGACCCAGTACTTC
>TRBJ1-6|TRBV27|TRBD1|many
CASADRSNSPLHF
TGTGCCAGCGCGGACAGGAGTAATTCACCCCTCCACTTT